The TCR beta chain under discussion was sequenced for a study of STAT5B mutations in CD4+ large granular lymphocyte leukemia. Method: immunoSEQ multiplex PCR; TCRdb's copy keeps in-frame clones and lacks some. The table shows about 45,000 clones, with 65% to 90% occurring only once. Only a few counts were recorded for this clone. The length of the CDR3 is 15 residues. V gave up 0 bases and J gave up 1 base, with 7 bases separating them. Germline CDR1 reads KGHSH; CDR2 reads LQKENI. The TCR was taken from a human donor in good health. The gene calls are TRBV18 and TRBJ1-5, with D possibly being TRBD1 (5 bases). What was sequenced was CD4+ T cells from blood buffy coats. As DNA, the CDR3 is TGTGCCAGCTCACCACCGGGACCCAGCAATCAGCCCCAGCATTTT. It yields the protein CASSPPGPSNQPQHF.